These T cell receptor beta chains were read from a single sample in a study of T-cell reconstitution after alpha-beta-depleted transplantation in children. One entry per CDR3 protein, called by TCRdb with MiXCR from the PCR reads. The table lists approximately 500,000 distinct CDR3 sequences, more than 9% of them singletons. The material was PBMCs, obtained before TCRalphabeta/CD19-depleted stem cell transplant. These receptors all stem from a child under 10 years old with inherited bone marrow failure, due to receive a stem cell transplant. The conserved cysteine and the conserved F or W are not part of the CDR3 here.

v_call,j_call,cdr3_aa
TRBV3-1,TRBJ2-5,ASSHYRSSGIRVETQY
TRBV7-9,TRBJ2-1,ASSPAFGGRAKNEQF
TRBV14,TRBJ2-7,ASSQDWGYEQY
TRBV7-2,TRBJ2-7,ASSLRDRSYEQY
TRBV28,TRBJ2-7,ASKERSFYEQY
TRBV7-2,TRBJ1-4,ASSYRPANEKLF
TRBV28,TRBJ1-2,ASSTGTGNGYT
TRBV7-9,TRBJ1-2,ASSLGTGFNYGYT
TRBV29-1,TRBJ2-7,SVEVWGTYEQY
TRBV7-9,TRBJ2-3,ASSPRGALTQY
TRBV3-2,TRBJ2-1,ASSPLTGRSSYNEQF
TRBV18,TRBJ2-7,ASSPPQGYEQY
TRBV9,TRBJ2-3,ASSVEMGGGTDTQY
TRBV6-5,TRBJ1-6,ASSYWGGSGSPLH
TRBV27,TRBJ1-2,ASRYQGAYGYT
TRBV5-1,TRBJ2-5,ASTTLGDYQETQY
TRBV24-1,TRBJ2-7,ATSAAGGRSYEQY
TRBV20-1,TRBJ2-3,SARDHKGLAGGVGTDTQY
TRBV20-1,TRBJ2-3,SARQGWGDTQY
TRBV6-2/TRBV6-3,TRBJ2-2,ASSLAGRELF
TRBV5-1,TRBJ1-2,ASRGDPNGYT
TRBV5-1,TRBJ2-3,ASSAEGGDTQY
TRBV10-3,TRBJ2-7,ATTRGPYEQY
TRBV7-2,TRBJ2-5,ASSLVQRRQETQY
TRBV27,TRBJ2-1,ASSFRGYEQF
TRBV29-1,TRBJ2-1,SASRAGGF
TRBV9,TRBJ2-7,ASSPPQRPYEQY
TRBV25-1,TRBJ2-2,ASSESTRSGGRSGELF
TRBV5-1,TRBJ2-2,ASSLAVDTGELF
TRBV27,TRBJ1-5,ASSPSRGLLNQPQH
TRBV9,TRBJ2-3,ASSTGGLATTEY
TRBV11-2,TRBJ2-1,ASSLGTGSKI
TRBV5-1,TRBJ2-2,ASSLWLAGARTGELF
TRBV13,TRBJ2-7,ASSPRGGGRYEQY
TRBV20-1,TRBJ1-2,SARVSTYGYT
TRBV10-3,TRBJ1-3,AITGGPGNTIY
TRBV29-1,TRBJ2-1,SVALTGFYNEQF
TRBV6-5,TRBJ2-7,ASSYSGSPVVPTFEQY
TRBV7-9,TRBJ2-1,ASSLGSLAQLNEQF
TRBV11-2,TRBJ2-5,ASSLISAGGGETQY
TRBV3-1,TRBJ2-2,ASSLAGGPTGELF
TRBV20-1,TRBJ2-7,SARPHLGEVDEQY
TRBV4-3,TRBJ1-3,ASSQEGGLSVGGNTIY
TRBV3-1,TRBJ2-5,ASSQATGGWGETQY
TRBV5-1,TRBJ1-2,ASTPGQGQLYGYT